A selection of T cell receptor beta chains follows, all from one sample in a study of blood T cell repertoires in COVID-19. Generated by immunoSEQ multiplex PCR, the TCRdb table keeps only in-frame clones and is missing some. Counted here are 250,000 to 350,000 clones, 75% to 90% occurring once; the ten biggest clones make up over 5.5%. Sequencing was performed on peripheral blood. Receptor source: a woman in her fifties or sixties with COVID-19, enrolled during active disease. Each CDR3 is given with its conserved first and last residue. A D gene is named only where the DNA matches it firmly. Size is stated for part of the rows, as once, few or many counts, or as a class when the clone is expanded.

>-|TRBV19|-|TRBJ1-1
TGTGCCAGTAGTATTACAGGGAACACTGAAGCTTTCTTT
CASSITGNTEAFF
>TRBD1|TRBV12-3/TRBV12-4|-|TRBJ2-7
TGTGCCAGCAGTCTGGGACAGGGATACGAGCAGTACTTC
CASSLGQGYEQYF
>TRBD2|TRBV11-3|once|TRBJ2-1
TGTGCCAGCAGCTTAGCACTAGCGGGAGGGTACAATGAGCAGTTCTTC
CASSLALAGGYNEQFF
>-|TRBV24-1|-|TRBJ1-2
TGTGCCACCAGTGATTCACGGGTGTGGGGCGGCTACACCTTC
CATSDSRVWGGYTF
>TRBD1|TRBV7-3|once|TRBJ2-1
TGTGCCAGCAGCCTCCGGGGACAGTTCAATGAGCAGTTCTTC
CASSLRGQFNEQFF
>-|TRBV5-1|-|TRBJ1-2
TGCGCCAGCAGCTTGGGTGGGGGGACTAACTATGGCTACACCTTC
CASSLGGGTNYGYTF
>TRBD2|TRBV11-2|-|TRBJ2-7
TGTGCCAGCAGCTTGAGGGACAGCGGGAGGCCTTTCTACGAGCAGTACTTC
CASSLRDSGRPFYEQYF
>-|TRBV11-2|-|TRBJ1-1
TGTGCCAGCAGCGCCTGGAGGAACACTGAAGCTTTCTTT
CASSAWRNTEAFF
>-|TRBV19|once|TRBJ1-1
TGTGCCAGTAGCAGTCAGGGTGTGGCTGAAGCTTTCTTT
CASSSQGVAEAFF
>TRBD1|TRBV6-5|-|TRBJ1-1
TGTGCCAGCCGCAGGGGGTGGGAGATGAACACTGAAGCTTTCTTT
CASRRGWEMNTEAFF
>-|TRBV9|-|TRBJ2-1
TGTGCCAGCGATTTACTCCCGAGCTCCTACAATGAGCAGTTCTTC
CASDLLPSSYNEQFF
>-|TRBV18|-|TRBJ2-2
TGTGCCAGCCGTTGGACACGGAACACCGGGGAGCTGTTTTTT
CASRWTRNTGELFF
>TRBD2|TRBV6-5|-|TRBJ2-7
TGTGCCAGCAGTTACGGCGGGAGGGCCGGGGACGAGCAGTACTTC
CASSYGGRAGDEQYF
>-|TRBV6-5|-|TRBJ2-7
TGTGCCAGCCTGAATACAGACTCCTACGAGCAGTACTTC
CASLNTDSYEQYF
>-|TRBV5-5|-|TRBJ2-3
TGTGCCAGCAGCTTGGTGTCGGGCACAGATACGCAGTATTTT
CASSLVSGTDTQYF
>-|TRBV5-4|few|TRBJ1-4
TGTGCCAGCAGCTCCCCCGGGGGTGGGGAAAAACTGTTTTTT
CASSSPGGGEKLFF
>TRBD1|TRBV5-4|-|TRBJ1-2
TGTGCCAGCAGCTTTGGACAGGGGGCGTCTAACTATGGCTACACCTTC
CASSFGQGASNYGYTF
>-|TRBV29-1|-|TRBJ1-2
TGCAGCGTTGCCAGGGTTTCTGGCTACACCTTC
CSVARVSGYTF
>TRBD2|TRBV30|-|TRBJ2-7
TGTGCCTGGAGTGTACATAGGGGACTAGCGGGAGGCCAGCAGTACTTC
CAWSVHRGLAGGQQYF
>-|TRBV30|-|TRBJ1-1
TGTGCCTGGAGGGGCAGGTCAACTGGTGAAGCTTTCTTT
CAWRGRSTGEAFF
>TRBD1|TRBV5-1|-|TRBJ1-2
TGCGCCAGCAGCTTATCCACAGGGGAGTATGGCTACACCTTC
CASSLSTGEYGYTF
>TRBD2|TRBV5-1|-|TRBJ2-1
TGCGCCAGCAGCTCCGGACTAGCGGGAGGTTCGTCCTCCTACAATGAGCAGTTCTTC
CASSSGLAGGSSSYNEQFF
>TRBD2|TRBV4-2|-|TRBJ2-1
TGTGCCAGCAGCCAAGGCGGGACTAGCTCGAATGAGCAGTTCTTC
CASSQGGTSSNEQFF
>TRBD1|TRBV27|-|TRBJ1-4
TGTGCCAGCAGTTTAGTTCCACCTCGAACAGGGGAAAGGGAAAAACTGTTTTTT
CASSLVPPRTGEREKLFF
>-|TRBV29-1|-|TRBJ2-7
TGCAGCGTTGTGGGGACATACACTCCGGGCCACGAGCAGTACTTC
CSVVGTYTPGHEQYF
>TRBD2|TRBV30|-|TRBJ2-2
TGTGCCTGGATTCCAGCAGGTCTTTCTAGCGGGAGGTCCGGGGAGCTGTTTTTT
CAWIPAGLSSGRSGELFF
>-|TRBV14|-|TRBJ1-6
TGTGCCAGCAGCCAAGTTCACTATAATTCACCCCTCCACTTT
CASSQVHYNSPLHF
>TRBD2|TRBV2|once|TRBJ2-7
TGTGCCAGCAGTGAAGCCGCGGGACTAGTGAGCGAGCAGTACTTC
CASSEAAGLVSEQYF
>-|TRBV28|-|TRBJ2-1
TGTGCCAGCAGCACATCGTCCGGGGAGCCCTACAATGAGCAGTTCTTC
CASSTSSGEPYNEQFF
>-|TRBV7-2|-|TRBJ2-3
TGTGCCAGCAGCTTAGAGCTTCCCACAGATACGCAGTATTTT
CASSLELPTDTQYF
>TRBD2|TRBV7-8|once|TRBJ2-7
TGTGCCAGCAGCGGAGGGACTAGCGGGATCTACGAGCAGTACTTC
CASSGGTSGIYEQYF
>TRBD1|TRBV13|-|TRBJ1-2
TGTGCCAGCACGACAGGGTATGGCTACACCTTC
CASTTGYGYTF